These 23 T cell receptor beta chains originate from one sample sequenced in a study of blood T cell repertoires in COVID-19. Some clones are missing from TCRdb's copy, which holds only in-frame ones; the method was immunoSEQ multiplex PCR. The table has around 80,000 clones, approximately 86% seen once. The sample consisted of peripheral blood. The receptors derive from an elderly man with active or convalescent COVID-19.

The chain has TRBV27 and TRBJ2-1; possible D gene TRBD2, 5 bases. The germline CDR1 and CDR2 sequences are MNHEY and SMNVEV (reference sequence). The CDR3 has 13 amino acids. V lost 6 bases, J lost 3 bases, and 9 bases lay in between. The chain's CDR3 is CASRRADYNEQFF. DNA for the CDR3: TGTGCCAGCAGGAGGGCAGACTACAATGAGCAGTTCTTC.

V is TRBV6-1 and J is TRBJ1-2; D ambiguous. Trimming stripped 2 bases from V and 4 bases from J, with 8 bases between. The germline CDR1 and CDR2 sequences are MNHNS and SASEGT. CDR3 length: 13 residues. Here the CDR3 reads CASSERGVYGYTF. The DNA of the CDR3 is TGTGCCAGCAGTGAACGGGGAGTCTATGGCTACACCTTC.

This clone was counted between two and nine times. The V and J genes are TRBV27 and TRBJ1-2; D perhaps matches TRBD1 (5 bases). There are 13 residues in the CDR3. V was trimmed by 2 bases and J by 8 bases, leaving 12 bases between them. CDR1 is MNHEY, CDR2 SMNVEV, per germline (reference sequence). The CDR3 loop is CASSLGLGGGYTF. The CDR3 DNA sequence: TGTGCCAGCAGTTTAGGTCTGGGGGGAGGCTACACCTTC.

J is TRBJ1-1 and V is TRBV28; D is undetermined. Germline V gives CDR1 MDHEN, CDR2 SYDVKM. This CDR3 has 13 residues. V lost 1 base and J lost 1, with 4 bases in between. The CDR3 sequence is CASSLFRNTEAFF. In DNA, the CDR3 is TGTGCCAGCAGTTTATTTCGGAACACTGAAGCTTTCTTT. The full variable domain, completed using reference TRBV28 and TRBJ1-1, is DVKVTQSSRYLVKRTGEKVFLECVQDMDHENMFWYRQDPGLGLRLIYFSYDVKMKEKGDIPEGYSVSREKKERFSLILESASTNQTSMYLCASSLFRNTEAFFGQGTRLTVV.

This clone has just one count. The chain joins TRBV19 to TRBJ1-6; D not certain. V was clipped by 3 bases and J by 0 bases, with 12 bases between them. This CDR3 is built from 17 residues. Germline V gene lookup returns CDR1 LNHDA and CDR2 SQIVND (reference sequence). DNA of the CDR3: TGTGCCAGTAGTATCAGTGGTTATGGCTCCTATAATTCACCCCTCCACTTT. Protein product: CASSISGYGSYNSPLHF.

This chain links TRBV5-1 with TRBJ1-4; D remains unclear. The CDR3 sequence is 15 residues long. The germline V and J ends were trimmed by 4 bases and 0 bases, with 10 bases remaining between them. CDR1 and CDR2 from the germline V gene are SGHRS and YFSETQ. The CDR3 DNA reads as TGCGCCAGCAGCATCACAGCCGCAACTAATGAAAAACTGTTTTTT. Its protein is CASSITAATNEKLFF.

The chain recombines TRBV28 with TRBJ2-3, with 9 bases identical to TRBD1. V gave up 6 bases and J gave up 2 bases; unmatched junction bases: 6. CDR1 is MDHEN, CDR2 SYDVKM, per germline. This CDR3 is built from 15 residues. For the CDR3, the DNA is TGTGCCAGCAGCCGACAGGGGGGGAACACAGATACGCAGTATTTT. It translates to CASSRQGGNTDTQYF.

This chain joins TRBV7-2 and TRBJ1-4; 7 nucleotides match TRBD1. This CDR3 spans 16 amino acids. V shed 1 base, J shed 4 bases, and the junction held 6 bases outside the gene matches. Looked up from germline, CDR1 is SGHTA and CDR2 is FQGNSA. The CDR3 nucleotides read TGTGCCAGCAGCTTAGTGGGGACAGCCATTAATGAAAAACTGTTTTTT. Its protein product is CASSLVGTAINEKLFF.

This clone has a handful of counts. The J gene is TRBJ1-5, the V gene TRBV6-6; maybe TRBD1 (6 bases). Germline CDR1 and CDR2: MNHNY and SVGAGI (reference sequence). The CDR3 sequence is 16 residues long. V was pared by 5 bases and J by 2 bases, with 16 bases between. CDR3 DNA sequence: TGTGCCAGCAGTGGGGCGGGGGCGCGGGGCAATCAGCCCCAGCATTTT. It specifies CASSGAGARGNQPQHF.

V gene TRBV7-3 combines with J gene TRBJ2-3; D is possibly TRBD1 (5 bases). From germline, CDR1 is SGHTA and CDR2 FQGTGA. V was shortened by 5 bases and J by 6 bases, with 9 bases between the two germline ends. This CDR3 is built from 12 residues. In nucleotides, the CDR3 is TGTGCCAGCAGCCCAGGGTTGGATACGCAGTATTTT. Translating it yields CASSPGLDTQYF.

This clone came up a few times. The junction departs from germline at one end; a sequencing error may be responsible. The chain employs TRBV5-5 and TRBJ2-1, with 12 nucleotides matching TRBD2. The CDR3 totals 16 residues. From germline, CDR1 is SGHKS and CDR2 YYEKEE (reference sequence). CDR3 loop: CASSLGGTSGYLQQFF. The CDR3 nucleotides are TGTGCCAGCAGTTTGGGAGGGACTAGCGGGTATCTTCAGCAGTTCTTC.

This clone was found once. J is TRBJ2-1 and V is TRBV11-3, with a weak D call TRBD2 (5 bases). Trimming stripped 4 bases from V and 3 bases from J, with 7 bases between. Per germline, CDR1 SGHNT and CDR2 YENEEA. This CDR3 spans 13 amino acids. The CDR3: CASSSGYYNEQFF. DNA of the CDR3: TGTGCCAGCAGCTCGGGATACTACAATGAGCAGTTCTTC.

This clone was recorded only once. The chain employs TRBV6-6 and TRBJ1-6; D is unresolved. Trimming removed 5 bases at V and 6 bases at J, with 14 bases between. The CDR3 has 15 amino acids. CDR1 MNHNY and CDR2 SVGAGI come from the germline V gene (reference sequence). This chain's CDR3 is CASSTQPGVNSPLHF. The CDR3 bases are TGTGCCAGCAGTACCCAGCCCGGGGTTAATTCACCCCTCCACTTT.

This clone occurred a few times. The chain uses TRBV11-3 and TRBJ1-5; a weak D match, TRBD1 (5 bases). The germline gives CDR1 SGHNT, CDR2 YENEEA. The V end was cut by 6 bases, the J end by 3 bases, with 15 bases between. CDR3 length: 15 amino acids. This chain's CDR3 is CASRGRGSHNQPQHF. DNA for the CDR3: TGTGCCAGCAGGGGAAGGGGCAGCCACAATCAGCCCCAGCATTTT. Full variable domain (missing parts from reference TRBV11-3 and TRBJ1-5): EAGVVQSPRYKIIEKKQPVAFWCNPISGHNTLYWYLQNLGQGPELLIRYENEEAVDDSQLPKDRFSAERLKGVDSTLKIQPAELGDSAVYLCASRGRGSHNQPQHFGDGTRLSIL.

The chain combines TRBV2 with TRBJ2-7, with 9 positions matching TRBD1. CDR3 size: 14 residues. Germline CDR1 and CDR2: SNHLY and FYNNEI. J lost 3 bases, V lost 4 bases, and 4 bases had no gene match. CDR3 coding DNA: TGTGCCAGCAGTGTTTCGGGACAGGGCTACGAGCAGTACGTC. Translation: CASSVSGQGYEQYV.

The rearrangement links TRBV28 to TRBJ1-2; D remains ambiguous. The CDR3 runs 12 residues. CDR1 and CDR2 (germline): MDHEN, SYDVKM. The V gene lost 5 bases and the J gene lost 8 bases, with 12 bases spanning the gap. The CDR3 sequence is CASSREGFGYTF. CDR3 bases: TGTGCCAGCAGTCGGGAGGGTTTCGGCTACACCTTC.

J is TRBJ1-2 and V is TRBV12-3 or TRBV12-4; D remains unclear. This CDR3 comprises 13 residues. Trimming shortened V by 3 bases and J by 13 bases, and 18 bases separated the two germline ends. The CDR3 DNA reads as TGTGCCAGCAGTTTTAGAGCCCTCGGTTCCGGCACCTTC. Encoded protein: CASSFRALGSGTF.

The chain is built from TRBV24-1 and TRBJ2-1; 12 nucleotides agree with TRBD2. The CDR3 has 16 amino acids. The junction had 12 bases not matched to a gene; V was cut back by 7 bases and J by 9 bases. Germline V lookup: CDR1 KGHDR, CDR2 SFDVKD. The CDR3 nucleotides are TGTGCCACCAGCGCCAAAGGGACTAGCGGGTTTCGTGAGCAGTTCTTC. Translated: CATSAKGTSGFREQFF.

This clone came up once. V and J are TRBV2 and TRBJ2-3, with 15 nucleotides matching TRBD2. Trimming removed 6 bases from V and 1 base from J; junction bases left unmatched: 11. Germline assignment: CDR1 SNHLY and CDR2 FYNNEI. The CDR3 sequence is 19 residues long. In DNA, the CDR3 is TGTGCCAGCAGGAAAGGACTAGCGGGAGGGTACGGTGGCACAGATACGCAGTATTTT. This translates into CASRKGLAGGYGGTDTQYF.

This clone was detected once. This chain uses TRBV2 with TRBJ1-5; tentative D call: TRBD1 (5 bases). Trimming cost V 2 bases and J 5 bases, with 10 bases left between them. The CDR3 sequence is 14 residues long. CDR1 is SNHLY, CDR2 FYNNEI, per germline. CDR3 residues: CASSETAGYQPQHF. CDR3 DNA sequence: TGTGCCAGCAGTGAAACGGCAGGGTATCAGCCCCAGCATTTT.

This chain links TRBV3-1 (or the pseudogene TRBV3-2) with TRBJ2-1; 11 bases align to TRBD2. This CDR3 region has 15 residues. Germline loops: CDR1 LGHDT, CDR2 YNNKEL (reference sequence). J lost 8 bases, V lost 1 base, and 4 bases had no gene match. CDR3 loop: CASSQGLAGGYEQFF. For the CDR3, the DNA is TGTGCCAGCAGCCAAGGGCTAGCGGGGGGTTATGAGCAGTTCTTC.

The chain couples TRBV2 to TRBJ2-5; D is possibly TRBD1 (5 bases). Germline CDR1 is SNHLY and CDR2 is FYNNEI. This CDR3 contains 15 residues. V shed 3 bases and J shed 1 base, with 12 bases lying between them. CDR3 protein: CASSDQGVRQETQYF. CDR3 nucleotides: TGTGCCAGCAGTGATCAAGGGGTTCGCCAAGAGACCCAGTACTTC.

The chain uses TRBV28 and TRBJ1-2; 10 nucleotides match TRBD1. Losses at the gene ends were 8 bases for V and 7 bases for J; bases not matched to a gene: 10. This CDR3 has 14 amino acids. The germline V gene has CDR1 MDHEN and CDR2 SYDVKM. The CDR3 loop is CASLAGQGSGGYTF. Written as DNA, the CDR3 is TGTGCCAGCCTGGCGGGACAGGGGTCAGGTGGCTACACCTTC.